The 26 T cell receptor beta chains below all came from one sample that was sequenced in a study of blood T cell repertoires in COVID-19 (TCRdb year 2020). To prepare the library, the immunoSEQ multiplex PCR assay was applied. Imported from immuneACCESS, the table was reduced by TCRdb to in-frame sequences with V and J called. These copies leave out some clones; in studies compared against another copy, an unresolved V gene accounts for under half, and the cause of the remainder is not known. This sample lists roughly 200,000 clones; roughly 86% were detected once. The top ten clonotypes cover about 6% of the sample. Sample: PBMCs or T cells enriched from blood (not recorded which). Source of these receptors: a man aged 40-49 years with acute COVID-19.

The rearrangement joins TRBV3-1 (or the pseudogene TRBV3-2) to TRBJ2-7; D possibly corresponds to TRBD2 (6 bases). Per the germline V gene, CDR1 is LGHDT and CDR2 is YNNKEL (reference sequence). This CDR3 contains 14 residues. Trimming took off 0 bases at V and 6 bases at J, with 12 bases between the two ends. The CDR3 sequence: CASSQDHGGGEQYF. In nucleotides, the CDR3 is TGTGCCAGCAGCCAAGATCACGGGGGTGGCGAGCAGTACTTC.

CDR3 in amino acids: CASSLRQGAGEQYF. The CDR3 DNA reads as TGTGCCAGCAGCTTAAGACAGGGGGCAGGTGAGCAGTACTTC. The rearrangement links TRBV7-9 to TRBJ2-7; 10 positions match TRBD1. This CDR3 is 14 amino acids long. Unmatched junction bases numbered 5, after V lost 2 bases and J lost 7 bases. Looked up from germline, CDR1 is SEHNR and CDR2 is FQNEAQ (reference sequence). The variable domain in full, with the rest retrieved from reference TRBV7-9 and TRBJ2-7, is DTGVSQNPRHKITKRGQNVTFRCDPISEHNRLYWYRQTLGQGPEFLTYFQNEAQLEKSRLLSDRFSAERPKGSFSTLEIQRTEQGDSAMYLCASSLRQGAGEQYFGPGTRLTVT.

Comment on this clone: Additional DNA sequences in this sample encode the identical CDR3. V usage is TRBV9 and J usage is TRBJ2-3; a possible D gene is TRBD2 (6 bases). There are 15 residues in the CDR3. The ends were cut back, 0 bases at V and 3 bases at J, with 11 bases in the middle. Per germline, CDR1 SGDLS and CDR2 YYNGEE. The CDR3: CASSVVSGATDTQYF. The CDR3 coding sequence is TGTGCCAGCAGCGTAGTGTCGGGAGCAACAGATACGCAGTATTTT.

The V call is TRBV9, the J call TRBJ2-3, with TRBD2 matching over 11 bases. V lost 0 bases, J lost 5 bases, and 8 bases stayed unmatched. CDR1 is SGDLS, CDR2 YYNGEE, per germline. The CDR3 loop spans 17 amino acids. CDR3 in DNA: TGTGCCAGCAGCGTAGCTACTAGCGGGAGTGGGGAAGATACGCAGTATTTT. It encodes CASSVATSGSGEDTQYF.

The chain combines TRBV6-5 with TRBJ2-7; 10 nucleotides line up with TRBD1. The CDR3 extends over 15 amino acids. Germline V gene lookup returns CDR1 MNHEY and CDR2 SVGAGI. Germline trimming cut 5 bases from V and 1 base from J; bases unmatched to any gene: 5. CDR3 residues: CASSNPDRGSYEQYF. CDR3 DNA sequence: TGTGCCAGCAGTAACCCGGACAGGGGGTCCTACGAGCAGTACTTC.

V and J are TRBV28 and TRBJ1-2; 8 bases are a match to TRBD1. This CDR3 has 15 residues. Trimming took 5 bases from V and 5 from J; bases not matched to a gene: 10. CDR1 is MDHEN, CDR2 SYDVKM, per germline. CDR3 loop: CASSEWDRPYYGYTF. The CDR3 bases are TGTGCCAGCAGTGAATGGGACAGGCCCTATTATGGCTACACCTTC.

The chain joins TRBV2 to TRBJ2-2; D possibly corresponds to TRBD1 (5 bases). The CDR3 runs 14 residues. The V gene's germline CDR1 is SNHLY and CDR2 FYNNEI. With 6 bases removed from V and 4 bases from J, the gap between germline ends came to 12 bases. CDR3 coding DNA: TGTGCCAGCAGAGAACTCACAGGCACCGGGGAGCTGTTTTTT. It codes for CASRELTGTGELFF.

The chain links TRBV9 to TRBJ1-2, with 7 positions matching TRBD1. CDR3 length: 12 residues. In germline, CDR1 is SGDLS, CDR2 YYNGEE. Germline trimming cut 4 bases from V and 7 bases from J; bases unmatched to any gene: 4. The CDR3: CASSPTGVGYTF. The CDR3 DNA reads TGTGCCAGCAGCCCCACAGGGGTTGGCTACACCTTC.

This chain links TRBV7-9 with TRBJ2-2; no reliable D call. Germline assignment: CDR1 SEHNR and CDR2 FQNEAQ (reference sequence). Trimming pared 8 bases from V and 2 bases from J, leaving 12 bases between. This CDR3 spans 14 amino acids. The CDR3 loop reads CASPLGANTGELFF. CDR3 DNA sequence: TGTGCCAGCCCCTTAGGCGCAAACACCGGGGAGCTGTTTTTT. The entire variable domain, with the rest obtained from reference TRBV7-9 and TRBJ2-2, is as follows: DTGVSQNPRHKITKRGQNVTFRCDPISEHNRLYWYRQTLGQGPEFLTYFQNEAQLEKSRLLSDRFSAERPKGSFSTLEIQRTEQGDSAMYLCASPLGANTGELFFGEGSRLTVL.

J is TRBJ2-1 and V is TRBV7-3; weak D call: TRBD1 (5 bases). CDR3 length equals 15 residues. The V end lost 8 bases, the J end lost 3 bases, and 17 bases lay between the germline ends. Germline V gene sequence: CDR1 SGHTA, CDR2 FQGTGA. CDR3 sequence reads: CASRAPGKGYNEQFF. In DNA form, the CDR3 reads TGTGCCAGCCGCGCCCCAGGGAAGGGCTACAATGAGCAGTTCTTC.

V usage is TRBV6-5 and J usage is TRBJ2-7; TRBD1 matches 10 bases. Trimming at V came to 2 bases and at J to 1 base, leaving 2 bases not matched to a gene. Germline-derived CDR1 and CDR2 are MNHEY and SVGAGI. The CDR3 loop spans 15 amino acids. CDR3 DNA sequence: TGTGCCAGCAGTTACCGGGACAGGGGTTCCTACGAGCAGTACTTC. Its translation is CASSYRDRGSYEQYF.

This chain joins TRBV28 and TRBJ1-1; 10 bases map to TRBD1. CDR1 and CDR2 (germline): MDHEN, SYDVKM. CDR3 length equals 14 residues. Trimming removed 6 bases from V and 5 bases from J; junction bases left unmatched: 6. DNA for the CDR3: TGTGCCAGCAGCGACCGGGACAGGGGTACTGAAGCTTTCTTT. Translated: CASSDRDRGTEAFF.

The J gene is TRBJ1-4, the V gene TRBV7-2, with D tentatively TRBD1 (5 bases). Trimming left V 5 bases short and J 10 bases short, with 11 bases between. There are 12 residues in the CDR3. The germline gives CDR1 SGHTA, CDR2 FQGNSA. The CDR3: CASSPGGGKLFF. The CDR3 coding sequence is TGTGCCAGCAGCCCGGGGGGGGGAAAACTGTTTTTT.

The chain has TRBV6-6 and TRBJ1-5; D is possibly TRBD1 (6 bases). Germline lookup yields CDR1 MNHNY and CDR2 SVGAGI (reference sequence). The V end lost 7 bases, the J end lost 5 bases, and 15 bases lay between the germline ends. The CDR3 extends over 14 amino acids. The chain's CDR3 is CASTEGEGYQPQHF. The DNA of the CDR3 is TGTGCCAGCACCGAGGGGGAGGGTTATCAGCCCCAGCATTTT.

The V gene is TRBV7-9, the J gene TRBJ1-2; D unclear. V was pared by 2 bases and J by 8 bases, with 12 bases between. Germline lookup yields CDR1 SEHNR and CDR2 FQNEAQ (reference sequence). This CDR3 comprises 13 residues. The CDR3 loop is CASSLSGAAGYTF. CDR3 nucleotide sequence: TGTGCCAGCAGCTTATCCGGAGCGGCGGGCTACACCTTC.

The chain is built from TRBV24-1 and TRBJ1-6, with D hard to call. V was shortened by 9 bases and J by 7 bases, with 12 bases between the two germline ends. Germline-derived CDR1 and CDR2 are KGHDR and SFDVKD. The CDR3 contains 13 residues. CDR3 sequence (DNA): TGTGCCACCTCCCCTGGCGGGAATTCACCCCTCCACTTT. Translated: CATSPGGNSPLHF.

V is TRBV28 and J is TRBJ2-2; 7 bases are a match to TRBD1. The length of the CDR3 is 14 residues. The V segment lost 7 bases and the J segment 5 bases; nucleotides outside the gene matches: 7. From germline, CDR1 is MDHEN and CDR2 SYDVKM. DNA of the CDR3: TGTGCCAGCATTAAACAGGGGCATACCGGGGAGCTGTTTTTT. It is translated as CASIKQGHTGELFF.

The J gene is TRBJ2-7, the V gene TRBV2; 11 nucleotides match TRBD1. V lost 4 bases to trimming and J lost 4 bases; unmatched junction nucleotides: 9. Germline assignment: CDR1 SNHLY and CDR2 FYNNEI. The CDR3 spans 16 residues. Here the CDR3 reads CASSATGTGGGYEQYF. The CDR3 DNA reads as TGTGCCAGCAGTGCGACCGGGACAGGGGGGGGGTACGAGCAGTACTTC.

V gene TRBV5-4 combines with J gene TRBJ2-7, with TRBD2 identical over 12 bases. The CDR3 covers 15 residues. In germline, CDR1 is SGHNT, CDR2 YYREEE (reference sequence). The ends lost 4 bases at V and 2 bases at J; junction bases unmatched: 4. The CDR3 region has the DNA TGTGCCAGCAGCACATGGACTAGCGGGACCTACGAGCAGTACTTC. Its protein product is CASSTWTSGTYEQYF.

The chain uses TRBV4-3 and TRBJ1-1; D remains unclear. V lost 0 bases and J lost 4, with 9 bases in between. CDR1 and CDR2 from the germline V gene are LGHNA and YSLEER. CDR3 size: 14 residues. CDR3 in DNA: TGCGCCAGCAGCCAAGAGGACCGGGGCACTGAAGCTTTCTTT. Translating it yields CASSQEDRGTEAFF.

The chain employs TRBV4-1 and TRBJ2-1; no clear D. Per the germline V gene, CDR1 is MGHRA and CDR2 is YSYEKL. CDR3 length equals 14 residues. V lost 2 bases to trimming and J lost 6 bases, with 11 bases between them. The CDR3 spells CASSQPGSSNEQFF. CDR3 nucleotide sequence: TGCGCCAGCAGCCAACCGGGTTCGAGCAATGAGCAGTTCTTC.

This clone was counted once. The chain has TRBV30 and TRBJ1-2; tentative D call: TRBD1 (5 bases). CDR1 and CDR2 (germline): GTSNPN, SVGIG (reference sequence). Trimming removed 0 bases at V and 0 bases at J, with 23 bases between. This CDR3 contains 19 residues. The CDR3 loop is CAWSVQVLRGTDTNYGYTF. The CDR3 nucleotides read TGTGCCTGGAGTGTTCAGGTGTTACGCGGGACCGATACTAACTATGGCTACACCTTC. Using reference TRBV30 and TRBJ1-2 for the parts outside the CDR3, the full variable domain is SQTIHQWPATLVQPVGSPLSLECTVEGTSNPNLYWYRQAAGRGLQLLFYSVGIGQISSEVPQNLSASRPQDRQFILSSKKLLLSDSGFYLCAWSVQVLRGTDTNYGYTFGSGTRLTVV.

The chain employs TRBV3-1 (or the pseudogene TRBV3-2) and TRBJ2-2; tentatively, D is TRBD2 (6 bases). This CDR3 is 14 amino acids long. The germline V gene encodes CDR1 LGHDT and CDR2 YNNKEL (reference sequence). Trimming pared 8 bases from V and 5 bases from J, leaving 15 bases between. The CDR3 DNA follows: TGTGCCAGCGTGGGTCGGGAGAAGACCGGGGAGCTGTTTTTT. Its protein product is CASVGREKTGELFF.

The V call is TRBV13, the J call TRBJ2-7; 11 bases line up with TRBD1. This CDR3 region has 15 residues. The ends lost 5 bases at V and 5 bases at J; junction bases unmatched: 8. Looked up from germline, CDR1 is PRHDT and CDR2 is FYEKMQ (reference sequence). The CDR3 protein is CASSVRDRGKNEQYF. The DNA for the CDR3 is TGTGCCAGCAGCGTACGGGACAGGGGGAAGAACGAGCAGTACTTC. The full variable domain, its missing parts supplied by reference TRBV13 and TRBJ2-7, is AAGVIQSPRHLIKEKRETATLKCYPIPRHDTVYWYQQGPGQDPQFLISFYEKMQSDKGSIPDRFSAQQFSDYHSELNMSSLELGDSALYFCASSVRDRGKNEQYFGPGTRLTVT.

The chain's CDR3 is CASSLSPSDTQYF. DNA of the CDR3: TGTGCCAGCAGTTTATCCCCCTCAGATACGCAGTATTTT. The J gene is TRBJ2-3, the V gene TRBV27; D ambiguous. The CDR3 sequence is 13 residues long. Germline CDR1 reads MNHEY; CDR2 reads SMNVEV (reference sequence). Trimming left V 0 bases short and J 4 bases short, with 5 bases between.

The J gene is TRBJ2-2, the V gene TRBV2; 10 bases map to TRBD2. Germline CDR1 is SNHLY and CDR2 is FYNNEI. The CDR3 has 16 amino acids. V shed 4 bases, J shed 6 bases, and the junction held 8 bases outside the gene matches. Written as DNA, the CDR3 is TGTGCCAGCAGTGGGGCTAGCGGGAGATCCCCCGGGGAGCTGTTTTTT. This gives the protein CASSGASGRSPGELFF.